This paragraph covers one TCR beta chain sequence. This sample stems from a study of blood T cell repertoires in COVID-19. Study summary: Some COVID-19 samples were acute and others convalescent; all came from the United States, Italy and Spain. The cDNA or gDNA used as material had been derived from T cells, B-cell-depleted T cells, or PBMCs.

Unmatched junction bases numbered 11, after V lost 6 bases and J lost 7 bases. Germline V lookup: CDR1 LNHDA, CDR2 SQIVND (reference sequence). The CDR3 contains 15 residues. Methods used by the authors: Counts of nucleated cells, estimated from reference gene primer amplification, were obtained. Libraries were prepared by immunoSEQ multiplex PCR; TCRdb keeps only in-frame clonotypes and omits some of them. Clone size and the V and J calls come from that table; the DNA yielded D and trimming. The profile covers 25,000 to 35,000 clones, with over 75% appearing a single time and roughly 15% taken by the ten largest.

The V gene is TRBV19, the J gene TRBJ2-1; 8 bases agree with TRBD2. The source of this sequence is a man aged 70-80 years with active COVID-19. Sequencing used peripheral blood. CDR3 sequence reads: CASSLSGLVGNEQFF. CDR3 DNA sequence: TGTGCCAGTAGCCTATCGGGACTAGTTGGGAATGAGCAGTTCTTC. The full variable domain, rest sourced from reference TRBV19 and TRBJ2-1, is DGGITQSPKYLFRKEGQNVTLSCEQNLNHDAMYWYRQDPGQGLRLIYYSQIVNDFQKGDIAEGYSVSREKKESFPLTVTSAQKNPTAFYLCASSLSGLVGNEQFFGPGTRLTVL.